This TCR beta chain emerged from a study of blood T cell repertoires in COVID-19 (dated by TCRdb to the early 2020s). At the level of the whole study: Samples from collaborators originated in the United States, Italy and Spain and spanned both the acute and convalescent phases of COVID-19. The material from the prospective study consisted of cDNA or gDNA derived from T cells, B-cell-depleted T cells, or PBMCs. A de-identified subject ID, COVID-19 status, age in years and sex were almost always included in the sample metadata. Where available, HLA class I and class II types were obtained from metadata supplied by the sample provider rather than from assay-based typing. The repertoires were made available in a free public database intended to serve as a resource for research on the immune response to SARS-CoV-2. The samples were drawn from the first 160 participants of the ongoing ImmuneRACE study and from under 1,500 subjects provided by 6 global collaborators. Deeply sampled blood TCRbeta repertoires from subjects exposed to, actively infected with, or recovered from COVID-19 were included in the dataset. Results the study describes overall, beyond this receptor: Clinical and demographic metadata were provided uncurated, with the amount varying by source and participant.

Concerning this clone itself: It has no known antigen specificity. No base quality values were provided; no much bigger clone lies one nucleotide off.

In Seattle, one collaborating source enrolled patients while the infection was active and tracked those patients longitudinally over the course of disease. Whole blood was collected in K2EDTA tubes by collaborating institutions according to the institutions' own protocols. For TCRbeta analysis, collaborator samples were shipped as frozen whole blood, as isolated PBMCs, or as DNA extracted from either sample type. The germline V gene supplies CDR1 SGHAT and CDR2 FQNNGV. The CDR3 numbers 13 residues from cysteine through phenylalanine. The entry retains the CDR3 DNA only, 39 bases that are in frame from base 1. From V the trimming removes 5 bases and from J it removes 4 bases, while the gene matches leave 3 bases of the junction unaccounted for. TCRbeta CDR3 regions were amplified from genomic DNA by means of the immunoSEQ Assay, a bias-controlled multiplex PCR. On the study's bioinformatics: Nucleated cell counts per sample were estimated from amplification of reference gene primers within the assay. Sequence reads were collapsed and filtered to measure the absolute abundance of every unique TCRbeta CDR3 rearrangement. For each sample, productive Simpson clonality was calculated as the square root of Simpson's diversity index over productive rearrangements. What TCRdb holds here is the immuneACCESS table cut down to in-frame rearrangements. Part of the clones is not present; checked against another copy, under half of the missing clones reflect an unresolved V gene, and the others are unexplained. V and J calls and clone size are those listed in that table; D and trimming were worked out from the DNA. In this sample the table shows about 250,000 clones, roughly 82% of which occur a single time. The top ten clonotypes cover roughly 6.2% of the sample.

The sequence was collected from a woman at least 80 years old with COVID-19, enrolled during active disease. Rearrangement joined TRBV11-2 to TRBJ1-2, with 8 middle bases fitting TRBD1. The sample taken for sequencing was peripheral blood. The CDR3 has the sequence CASSLDRAYGYTF. The sequenced DNA is TGTGCCAGCAGCCTGGACAGGGCCTATGGCTACACCTTC.